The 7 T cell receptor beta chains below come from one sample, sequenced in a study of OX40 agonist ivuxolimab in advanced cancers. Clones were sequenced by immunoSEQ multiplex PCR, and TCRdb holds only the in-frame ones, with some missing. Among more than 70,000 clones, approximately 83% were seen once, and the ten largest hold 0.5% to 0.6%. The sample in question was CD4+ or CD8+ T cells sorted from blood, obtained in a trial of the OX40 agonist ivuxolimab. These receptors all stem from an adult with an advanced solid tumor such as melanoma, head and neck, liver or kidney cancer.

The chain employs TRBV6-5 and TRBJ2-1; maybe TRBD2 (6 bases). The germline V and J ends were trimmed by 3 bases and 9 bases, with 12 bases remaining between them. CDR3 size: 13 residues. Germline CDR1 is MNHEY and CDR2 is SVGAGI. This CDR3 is CASSYLGGAEQFF. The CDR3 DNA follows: TGTGCCAGCAGTTATCTGGGGGGAGCTGAGCAGTTCTTC.

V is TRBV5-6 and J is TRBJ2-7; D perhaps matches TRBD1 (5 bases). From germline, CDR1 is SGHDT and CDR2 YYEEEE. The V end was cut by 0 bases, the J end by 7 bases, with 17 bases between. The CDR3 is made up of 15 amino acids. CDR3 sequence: CASSLGGPTAREQYF. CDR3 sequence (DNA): TGTGCCAGCAGCTTGGGGGGCCCTACGGCGAGGGAGCAGTACTTC.

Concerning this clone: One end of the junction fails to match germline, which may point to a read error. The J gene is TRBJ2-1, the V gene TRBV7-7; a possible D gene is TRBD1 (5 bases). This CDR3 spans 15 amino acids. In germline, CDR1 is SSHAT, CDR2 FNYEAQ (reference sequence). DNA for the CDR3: TGTGCTAGCAGCTTAGGCTTGGGCAGGGTGGATGAGCAGTTCTTC. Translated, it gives CASSLGLGRVDEQFF.

The CDR3 loop reads CASSAGTNYGYTF. CDR3 bases: TGTGCCAGCTCGGCAGGGACTAACTATGGCTACACCTTC. The chain links TRBV2 to TRBJ1-2; D is possibly TRBD1 (5 bases). The CDR3 is 13 amino acids. V was shortened by 8 bases and J by 0 bases, with 10 bases between the two germline ends. Germline CDR1 SNHLY, CDR2 FYNNEI.

The CDR3 spells CAWTPSVETQYF. For the CDR3, the DNA is TGTGCCTGGACCCCTAGCGTGGAGACCCAGTACTTC. The chain is built from TRBV30 and TRBJ2-5, with D possibly TRBD2 on 6 matching bases. This CDR3 is 12 amino acids long. The V gene lost 4 bases and the J gene lost 5 bases, with 11 bases spanning the gap. Germline V gene lookup returns CDR1 GTSNPN and CDR2 SVGIG (reference sequence).

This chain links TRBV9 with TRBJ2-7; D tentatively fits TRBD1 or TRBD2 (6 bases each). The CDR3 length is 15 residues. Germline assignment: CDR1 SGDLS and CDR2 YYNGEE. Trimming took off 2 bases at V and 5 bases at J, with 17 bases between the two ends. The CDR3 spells CASSVGTGTTHEQYF. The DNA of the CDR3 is TGTGCCAGCAGCGTCGGGACTGGGACAACCCACGAGCAGTACTTC.

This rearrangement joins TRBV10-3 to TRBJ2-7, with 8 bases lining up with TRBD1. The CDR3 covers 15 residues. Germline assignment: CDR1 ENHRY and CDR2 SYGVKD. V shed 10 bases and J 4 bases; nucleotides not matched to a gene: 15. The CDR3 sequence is CASRSGQGLVYEQYF. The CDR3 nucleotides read TGTGCCAGCAGAAGTGGACAGGGTCTGGTGTACGAGCAGTACTTC.